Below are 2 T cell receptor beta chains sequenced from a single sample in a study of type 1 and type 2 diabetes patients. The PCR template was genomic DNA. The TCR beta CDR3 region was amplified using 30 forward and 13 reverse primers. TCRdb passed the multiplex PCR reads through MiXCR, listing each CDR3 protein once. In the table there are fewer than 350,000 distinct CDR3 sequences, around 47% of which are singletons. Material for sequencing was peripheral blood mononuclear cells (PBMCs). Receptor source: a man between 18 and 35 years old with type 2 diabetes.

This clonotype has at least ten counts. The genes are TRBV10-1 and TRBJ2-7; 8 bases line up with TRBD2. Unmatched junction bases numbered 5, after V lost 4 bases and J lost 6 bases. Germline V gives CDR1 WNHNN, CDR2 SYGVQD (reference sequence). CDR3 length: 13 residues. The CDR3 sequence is CASSGGLGGEQYF. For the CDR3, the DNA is TGCGCCAGCAGTGGGGGACTAGGAGGCGAGCAGTACTTC.

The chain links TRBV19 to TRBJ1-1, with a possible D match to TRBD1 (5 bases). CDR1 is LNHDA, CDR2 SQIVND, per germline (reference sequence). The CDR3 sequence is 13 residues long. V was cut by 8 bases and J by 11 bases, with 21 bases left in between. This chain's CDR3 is CASAETTNGGAFF. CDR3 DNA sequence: TGTGCCAGTGCAGAGACGACTAATGGGGGGGCTTTCTTT.